The clone carrying this TCR beta chain has a handful of counts. No antigen is known for it. The CDR3 length is 13 residues. Trimming cost V 8 bases and J 4 bases; bases outside gene matches: 5. Germline CDR1 and CDR2: MNHEY and SVGEGT. The sample belongs to a study of T cells after yellow fever vaccination. Study details: Libraries from low-cell-number fractions were prepared with the SMART-Seq v4 Ultra Low Input RNA kit.

The study's findings and limits: Contamination of FACS-sorted repertoires by abundant clonotypes from the bulk population could occur. Among all clonotypes, a small share was observed in both CD4 and CD8 compartments.

Making TCR cDNA involved 5'RACE template switching, which added UMIs and a universal primer site. TCRdb reprocessed the 5' RACE reads via MiXCR and lists one record per CDR3 protein. In the table there are about 320,000 distinct CDR3 sequences, about 4.5% of which are singletons. The sample was PBMCs, taken 15 days after the yellow fever booster vaccination. The receptor was derived from a man aged 18-30 years who received the YFV17D yellow fever vaccine. The chain recombines TRBV6-2 or TRBV6-3 with TRBJ2-7; 10 nucleotides agree with TRBD1. The CDR3 spells CASGDRGTYEQYF. The CDR3 coding sequence is TGTGCCAGCGGGGACAGGGGAACATACGAGCAGTACTTC.